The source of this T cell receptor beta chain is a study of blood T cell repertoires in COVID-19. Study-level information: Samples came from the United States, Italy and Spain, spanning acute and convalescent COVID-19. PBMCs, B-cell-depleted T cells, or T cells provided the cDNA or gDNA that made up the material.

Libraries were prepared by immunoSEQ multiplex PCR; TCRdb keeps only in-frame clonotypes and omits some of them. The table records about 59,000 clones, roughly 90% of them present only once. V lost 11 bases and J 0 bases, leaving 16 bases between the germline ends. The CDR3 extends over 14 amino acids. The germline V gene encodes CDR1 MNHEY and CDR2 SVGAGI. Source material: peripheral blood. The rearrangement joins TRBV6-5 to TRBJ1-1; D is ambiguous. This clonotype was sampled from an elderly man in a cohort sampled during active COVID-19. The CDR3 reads CAASGGTVNTEAFF. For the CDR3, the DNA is TGTGCCGCAAGCGGTGGAACGGTGAACACTGAAGCTTTCTTT.